A single sample is the source of the 2 T cell receptor beta chains below, sequenced in a study of immune cell composition in non-small cell lung cancer (dated 2017 in TCRdb). Libraries were made using the immunoSEQ multiplex PCR assay. This is the immuneACCESS table as TCRdb keeps it, with only in-frame sequences that have V and J called. A part of the clones is gone; compared with another copy, unresolved V genes explain less than half, and the rest is unexplained. The sample table holds fewer than 6,000 clones, of which about 84% were seen once. The leading ten clones occupy approximately 15% of the sample. Sequencing was carried out using lung tumor tissue. All receptors come from a human donor with non-small cell lung cancer.

The V call is TRBV5-5, the J call TRBJ2-5; the match to TRBD2 covers 12 bases. The CDR3 runs 15 residues. V trimming: 3 bases; J trimming: 5 bases; junction bases outside the gene matches: 5. Per germline, CDR1 SGHKS and CDR2 YYEKEE (reference sequence). CDR3 DNA: TGTGCCAGCAGCTCTAGCGGGAGGGCCTGGGAGACCCAGTACTTC. It yields the protein CASSSSGRAWETQYF.

Relative to its sample, this clone is medium-sized. The chain employs TRBV2 and TRBJ1-1, with TRBD1 matching 7 bases. Trimming at V came to 6 bases and at J to 4 bases, leaving 5 bases not matched to a gene. CDR3 length: 13 residues. Germline V lookup: CDR1 SNHLY, CDR2 FYNNEI. The CDR3 reads CASRETGSTEAFF. The CDR3 nucleotides read TGTGCCAGCAGGGAGACAGGGAGCACTGAAGCTTTCTTT.